What follows are 32 T cell receptor beta chains derived from one specimen sequenced in a study of cytomegalovirus exposure and HLA in healthy donors. Primers: 60 Vbeta forward and 13 Jbeta reverse. Sequencing was performed with immunoSEQ multiplex PCR; in TCRdb, only in-frame clones are kept and a portion is missing. The profile shows more than 110,000 clones, roughly 80% of them singletons. The sequencing sample was made of PBMCs. All receptors derive from a man aged 18 to 29 in good health and CMV-seronegative.

This chain uses TRBV30 with TRBJ2-7, with a tentative D call TRBD2 (7 bases). V gave up 2 bases and J gave up 6 bases, with 11 bases separating them. The CDR3 consists of 12 residues. Germline V CDR1 and CDR2: GTSNPN, SVGIG (reference sequence). The CDR3 DNA sequence: TGTGCCTGGAGTACGGGGGGCCCCGAGCAGTACTTC. Translating it yields CAWSTGGPEQYF.

The V gene is TRBV7-3, the J gene TRBJ2-4; D is perhaps TRBD2 (6 bases). Trimming removed 1 base at V and 5 bases at J, with 12 bases between. The CDR3 loop spans 15 amino acids. Germline V lookup: CDR1 SGHTA, CDR2 FQGTGA. CDR3 sequence (DNA): TGTGCCAGCAGCTTAAGTGGGGGAGGCCAAAACATTCAGTACTTC. It encodes CASSLSGGGQNIQYF.

CDR3 nucleotides: TGTGCCATCAGGGGGGACAGGGCGTCGAACGAGCAGTACTTC. Amino acids: CAIRGDRASNEQYF. V and J are TRBV10-3 and TRBJ2-7, with 9 bases fitting TRBD1. The CDR3 loop spans 14 amino acids. Germline V gives CDR1 ENHRY, CDR2 SYGVKD. J gave up 5 bases and V 6 bases, and 8 bases lay outside the gene matches.

The V and J genes are TRBV7-9 and TRBJ2-7, with D maybe TRBD2 (5 bases). Germline V gives CDR1 SEHNR, CDR2 FQNEAQ (reference sequence). CDR3 length equals 15 residues. Trimming removed 4 bases at V and 2 bases at J, with 15 bases between. CDR3 bases: TGTGCCAGCAGCTCTAGCAGCGGACTCGCCTACGAGCAGTACTTC. Translation: CASSSSSGLAYEQYF.

V is TRBV19 and J is TRBJ2-5; D is unclear. The ends were cut back, 1 base at V and 4 bases at J, with 7 bases in the middle. In germline, CDR1 is LNHDA, CDR2 SQIVND (reference sequence). CDR3 length: 13 amino acids. The chain's CDR3 is CASSIGPPETQYF. CDR3 in DNA: TGTGCCAGTAGTATAGGGCCCCCAGAGACCCAGTACTTC.

The V call is TRBV6-5, the J call TRBJ1-1; D uncertain. CDR3 length equals 14 residues. CDR1 is MNHEY, CDR2 SVGAGI, per germline. V dropped 6 bases and J dropped 6 bases, with 17 bases sitting between them. Here the CDR3 DNA reads TGTGCCAGCAGGCAAACCTGGAGGGTGGCTGAAGCTTTCTTT. Protein product: CASRQTWRVAEAFF.

J is TRBJ2-3 and V is TRBV2; a possible D gene is TRBD2 (5 bases). V lost 8 bases and J lost 0, with 18 bases in between. Looked up from germline, CDR1 is SNHLY and CDR2 is FYNNEI. CDR3 length equals 16 residues. The CDR3 region is CASPRRLSGSTDTQYF. The CDR3 bases are TGTGCCAGCCCGAGGAGGCTGTCGGGGAGCACAGATACGCAGTATTTT. The variable domain in full, completed from reference TRBV2 and TRBJ2-3, reads EPEVTQTPSHQVTQMGQEVILRCVPISNHLYFYWYRQILGQKVEFLVSFYNNEISEKSEIFDDQFSVERPDGSNFTLKIRSTKLEDSAMYFCASPRRLSGSTDTQYFGPGTRLTVL.

This sequence joins TRBV12-5 and TRBJ1-6; 9 bases agree with TRBD1. The germline V gene encodes CDR1 LGHNT and CDR2 FRNRAP. CDR3 length: 13 amino acids. Germline trimming cut 7 bases from V and 7 bases from J; bases unmatched to any gene: 2. The CDR3 DNA follows: TGTGCTAGTGCTACAGGGGGCAATTCACCCCTCCACTTT. Protein: CASATGGNSPLHF. The whole variable domain, filled in from reference TRBV12-5 and TRBJ1-6, reads DARVTQTPRHKVTEMGQEVTMRCQPILGHNTVFWYRQTMMQGLELLAYFRNRAPLDDSGMPKDRFSAEMPDATLATLKIQPSEPRDSAVYFCASATGGNSPLHFGNGTRLTVT.

This rearrangement joins TRBV2 to TRBJ1-2; D might be TRBD1 (5 bases). The germline V gene encodes CDR1 SNHLY and CDR2 FYNNEI. This CDR3 comprises 13 residues. V was cut by 1 base and J by 8 bases, with 11 bases left in between. The CDR3 sequence is CASSEGQGGGYTF. As DNA, the CDR3 is TGTGCCAGCAGTGAAGGGCAGGGTGGCGGCTACACCTTC.

V gene TRBV5-6 combines with J gene TRBJ1-2, with TRBD1 identical over 9 bases. From germline, CDR1 is SGHDT and CDR2 YYEEEE. V lost 7 bases to trimming and J lost 10 bases; unmatched junction nucleotides: 14. The CDR3 contains 14 residues. The CDR3, as DNA: TGTGCCAGCGGCTCGACCCCGAGGACAGGGGACTACACCTTC. It specifies CASGSTPRTGDYTF.

The chain has TRBV6-5 and TRBJ1-1, with a weak D call TRBD1 (5 bases). Trimming took off 4 bases at V and 0 bases at J, with 12 bases between the two ends. Germline assignment: CDR1 MNHEY and CDR2 SVGAGI. The CDR3 contains 15 residues. DNA of the CDR3: TGTGCCAGCAGTTTCTGGGGGGTTATGAACACTGAAGCTTTCTTT. Its translation is CASSFWGVMNTEAFF.

The V call is TRBV9, the J call TRBJ2-7; 7 bases agree with TRBD1. The CDR3 has 14 amino acids. Per the germline V gene, CDR1 is SGDLS and CDR2 is YYNGEE. V shed 3 bases, J shed 6 bases, and the junction held 9 bases outside the gene matches. The DNA for the CDR3 is TGTGCCAGCAGCGCATCGGGACAGTCCACCGAGCAGTACTTC. Protein product: CASSASGQSTEQYF.

The table lists this clone with a count of one. The J gene is TRBJ2-7, the V gene TRBV27; the D is unclear. V shed 7 bases and J shed 2 bases, with 18 bases lying between them. Per germline, CDR1 MNHEY and CDR2 SMNVEV (reference sequence). The CDR3 consists of 15 residues. The DNA of the CDR3 is TGTGCCAGCAAAGTGAGGCAGACCCGAACCTACGAGCAGTACTTC. Its translation is CASKVRQTRTYEQYF.

The CDR3 bases are TGCGCCAGCAGTCTCGGGGTGGACGCGATGAACTATGGCTACACCTTC. Translated, it gives CASSLGVDAMNYGYTF. V is TRBV4-1 and J is TRBJ1-2; D is unresolved. Between the trimmed V and J ends, which lost 6 bases and 2 bases, there was a span of 19 bases. Germline V gene data show CDR1 as MGHRA and CDR2 as YSYEKL. CDR3 length equals 16 residues.

The chain recombines TRBV7-3 with TRBJ2-5; 8 bases align to TRBD2. The CDR3 is 13 residues long. Germline CDR1 reads SGHTA; CDR2 reads FQGTGA. V trimming: 2 bases; J trimming: 5 bases; junction bases outside the gene matches: 1. CDR3 residues: CASSLREGETQYF. The CDR3 nucleotides read TGTGCCAGCAGCTTACGGGAGGGGGAGACCCAGTACTTC.

The gene calls are TRBV9 and TRBJ1-1; D ambiguous. CDR1 SGDLS and CDR2 YYNGEE come from the germline V gene. The ends were cut back, 0 bases at V and 1 base at J, with 7 bases in the middle. The CDR3 consists of 14 residues. The CDR3 sequence is CASSVGQKNTEAFF. The CDR3, as DNA: TGTGCCAGCAGCGTAGGGCAGAAGAACACTGAAGCTTTCTTT.

This clone was counted a single time. The V gene is TRBV7-2, the J gene TRBJ2-2, with 7 positions matching TRBD1. This CDR3 contains 16 residues. CDR1 SGHTA and CDR2 FQGNSA come from the germline V gene. The J segment lost 2 bases and the V segment lost 1 base, leaving 4 bases of the junction unmatched. This chain's CDR3 is CASSLGPGGNTGELFF. CDR3 DNA: TGTGCCAGCAGCTTAGGCCCAGGGGGTAACACCGGGGAGCTGTTTTTT.

V is TRBV9 and J is TRBJ2-5; 7 bases are a match to TRBD1. J gave up 5 bases and V 4 bases, and 5 bases lay outside the gene matches. In germline, CDR1 is SGDLS, CDR2 YYNGEE. This CDR3 has 13 amino acids. In DNA form, the CDR3 reads TGTGCCAGCAGCCGAGACAGGGTCGAGACCCAGTACTTC. Residues: CASSRDRVETQYF.

V and J are TRBV4-1 and TRBJ1-5; no reliable D call. The germline gives CDR1 MGHRA, CDR2 YSYEKL. The CDR3 length is 17 residues. V lost 4 bases and J 8 bases, leaving 24 bases between the germline ends. CDR3 DNA: TGCGCCAGCAGCCCAGAGCCAGGCGACCCCATTACAAAGCCCCAGCATTTT. Its translation: CASSPEPGDPITKPQHF.

V gene TRBV7-2 combines with J gene TRBJ2-7; tentative D call: TRBD2 (6 bases). Germline loops: CDR1 SGHTA, CDR2 FQGNSA. The CDR3 length is 13 residues. V shed 5 bases and J shed 6 bases, with 14 bases lying between them. The CDR3 spells CASSNRGYSEQYF. The CDR3 nucleotides are TGTGCCAGCAGCAATCGGGGGTATAGCGAGCAGTACTTC. Full variable domain (remainder filled in from reference TRBV7-2 and TRBJ2-7): GAGVSQSPSNKVTEKGKDVELRCDPISGHTALYWYRQSLGQGLEFLIYFQGNSAPDKSGLPSDRFSAERTGGSVSTLTIQRTQQEDSAVYLCASSNRGYSEQYFGPGTRLTVT.

The rearrangement uses TRBV15 and TRBJ1-6, with D possibly matching TRBD1 (6 bases). The V end lost 5 bases, the J end lost 9 bases, and 17 bases lay between the germline ends. CDR3 length: 15 residues. Per germline, CDR1 LNHNV and CDR2 YYDKDF (reference sequence). CDR3 residues: CATSDQQGLSSPLHF. DNA for the CDR3: TGTGCCACCAGCGACCAACAGGGATTGAGTTCACCCCTCCACTTT.

Only a few counts were recorded for this clone. The rearrangement links TRBV4-1 to TRBJ1-5; D not resolved. V lost 0 bases and J 3 bases, leaving 6 bases between the germline ends. The CDR3 is made up of 14 amino acids. CDR1 and CDR2 from the germline V gene are MGHRA and YSYEKL. The CDR3 DNA reads as TGCGCCAGCAGCCAAGAGCGGGTCAATCAGCCCCAGCATTTT. Protein: CASSQERVNQPQHF.

The CDR3 reads CASSDQGGGYGYTF. The DNA for the CDR3 is TGTGCCAGCAGTGACCAGGGAGGTGGCTATGGCTACACCTTC. V gene TRBV2 combines with J gene TRBJ1-2; maybe TRBD1 (5 bases). CDR3 size: 14 residues. From germline, CDR1 is SNHLY and CDR2 FYNNEI. The V end was cut by 3 bases, the J end by 4 bases, with 12 bases between.

The chain carries TRBV7-9 and TRBJ2-5, with unresolved D. The ends were cut back, 1 base at V and 5 bases at J, with 8 bases in the middle. Germline values: CDR1 SEHNR, CDR2 FQNEAQ (reference sequence). The CDR3 contains 13 residues. The CDR3 protein is CASSLVAAETQYF. CDR3 DNA: TGTGCCAGCAGCTTAGTGGCGGCGGAGACCCAGTACTTC.

The chain couples TRBV7-9 to TRBJ1-1; no definite D call. Germline CDR1 is SEHNR and CDR2 is FQNEAQ (reference sequence). Trimming left V 5 bases short and J 8 bases short, with 9 bases between. The CDR3 is made up of 11 amino acids. CDR3 bases: TGTGCCAGCAGCCCTCCCGAGGAAGCTTTCTTT. This codes for CASSPPEEAFF. Complete variable domain (other parts from reference TRBV7-9 and TRBJ1-1): DTGVSQNPRHKITKRGQNVTFRCDPISEHNRLYWYRQTLGQGPEFLTYFQNEAQLEKSRLLSDRFSAERPKGSFSTLEIQRTEQGDSAMYLCASSPPEEAFFGQGTRLTVV.

The rearrangement links TRBV9 to TRBJ2-3; the D is unclear. Trimming cost V 0 bases and J 3 bases, with 8 bases left between them. Germline V gene sequence: CDR1 SGDLS, CDR2 YYNGEE. This CDR3 spans 14 amino acids. The CDR3 region has the DNA TGTGCCAGCAGCGTAGAAGCCCGGACAGATACGCAGTATTTT. Residues: CASSVEARTDTQYF.

This chain connects TRBV12-5 to TRBJ1-1; 7 nucleotides agree with TRBD1. V lost 5 bases to trimming and J lost 13 bases; unmatched junction nucleotides: 7. CDR1 is LGHNT, CDR2 FRNRAP, per germline. This CDR3 contains 11 residues. For the CDR3, the DNA is TGTGCTAGTGGTGCTAACAGGGGTGATTTCTTT. Residues: CASGANRGDFF.

This sequence joins TRBV7-2 and TRBJ1-1, with 9 bases identical to TRBD1. The CDR3 covers 16 residues. Germline V CDR1 and CDR2: SGHTA, FQGNSA. V dropped 1 base and J dropped 4; count of bases not matched to a gene: 7. In nucleotides, the CDR3 is TGTGCCAGCAGCTTAGTATCGACAGGGGGAGGCACTGAAGCTTTCTTT. Translated, it gives CASSLVSTGGGTEAFF.

The chain recombines TRBV7-8 with TRBJ1-6; 8 bases map to TRBD1. V gave up 0 bases and J gave up 7 bases; unmatched junction bases: 2. The length of the CDR3 is 15 residues. Germline V lookup: CDR1 SGHVS, CDR2 FQNEAQ. The DNA for the CDR3 is TGTGCCAGCAGCTTAGCGGACAGGGAGAATTCACCCCTCCACTTT. This sequence encodes CASSLADRENSPLHF.

This sequence joins TRBV5-1 and TRBJ2-5; TRBD1 matches 8 bases. The last part of the DNA fits TRBJ2-7 better; the J call may be wrong. The CDR3 has 15 amino acids. Germline V gene sequence: CDR1 SGHRS, CDR2 YFSETQ. For the CDR3, the DNA is TGCGCCAGCAGCAGGGACAGGCCGGGTTTCTACGAGCAGTACTTC. This gives the protein CASSRDRPGFYEQYF.

CDR3 bases: TGTGCCAGCAGCCCATTCGGGACTCACTTCTATGGCTACACCTTC. Its protein product is CASSPFGTHFYGYTF. The gene calls are TRBV7-9 and TRBJ1-2; tentative D call: TRBD1 (5 bases). The germline V and J ends were trimmed by 5 bases and 4 bases, with 17 bases remaining between them. From germline, CDR1 is SEHNR and CDR2 FQNEAQ (reference sequence). The CDR3 length is 15 residues.

This clone was found once. The rearrangement joins TRBV7-8 to TRBJ2-7; the D gene is possibly TRBD2 (5 bases). The length of the CDR3 is 13 residues. CDR1 SGHVS and CDR2 FQNEAQ come from the germline V gene. The V gene lost 2 bases and the J gene lost 4 bases, with 9 bases spanning the gap. The CDR3 reads CASSLTSTYEQYF. CDR3 DNA sequence: TGTGCCAGCAGCTTAACTAGTACATACGAGCAGTACTTC.